The present TCR beta chain was sequenced within a study of naive and memory T cell subsets. CMV status came from CD4+ IFNgamma after overnight CMV lysate stimulation. The study, taken as a whole, reports: Over 95% of naive TCR sequences appeared only once after error correction, unlike memory subsets. No ground truth validated the naive and memory repertoire findings.

This clonotype was detected a few times. The antigen is undetermined. An equimolar mix of two oligonucleotides served as the beta constant-region primer for TRBC1 and TRBC2. Four rounds of PCR amplified the ligated cDNA using nested alpha and beta constant-region primers plus SP2. A single record per CDR3 protein comes from TCRdb applying MiXCR to the UMI-ligation and nested PCR reads. The sample has around 110,000 distinct CDR3 sequences, around 35% seen once; the top ten hold roughly 0.86%. Sequencing was carried out using central memory CD4+ T cells from blood. The sequence was collected from a human donor in good health.

CDR3 coding DNA: TGCGCCAGCAGCCTAGGACTAGTAAGTTGGGATGAGCAGTTCTTC. As protein: CASSLGLVSWDEQFF. The chain uses TRBV5-1 and TRBJ2-1, with 7 bases aligning to TRBD2. This CDR3 has 15 amino acids. With 4 bases clipped from V and 8 bases from J, the junction kept 12 bases outside the gene matches. The germline V gene has CDR1 SGHRS and CDR2 YFSETQ. The whole variable domain, filled in from reference TRBV5-1 and TRBJ2-1, reads KAGVTQTPRYLIKTRGQQVTLSCSPISGHRSVSWYQQTPGQGLQFLFEYFSETQRNKGNFPGRFSGRQFSNSRSEMNVSTLELGDSALYLCASSLGLVSWDEQFFGPGTRLTVL.